One sample yielded the 8 T cell receptor beta chains listed below, sequenced in a study of CD8 T cells in Susac syndrome. Random hexamers were used to reverse transcribe the RNA input (roughly 0.5 to 1 ug). TCRdb processed the immunoSEQ multiplex PCR reads anew with MiXCR; each CDR3 protein has one entry. The sample records about 180,000 distinct CDR3 sequences, 95% being singletons. The specimen sequenced was CD4+ T cells from PBMCs. These TCRs come from a human donor with multiple sclerosis.

This chain joins TRBV12-5 and TRBJ1-5; 11 positions agree with TRBD1. Per germline, CDR1 LGHNT and CDR2 FRNRAP. With 1 base clipped from V and 5 bases from J, the junction kept 4 bases outside the gene matches. This CDR3 has 16 amino acids. The CDR3 is CASGLGRTGGHQPQHF. DNA for the CDR3: TGTGCTAGTGGTTTGGGTAGGACAGGGGGCCATCAGCCCCAGCATTTT.

The chain carries TRBV5-1 and TRBJ2-4; 11 bases line up with TRBD2. Germline V gene sequence: CDR1 SGHRS, CDR2 YFSETQ. V trimming: 4 bases; J trimming: 0 bases; junction bases outside the gene matches: 15. CDR3 length: 20 residues. CDR3 residues: CASSTGLAAGRNLAKNIQYF. The CDR3 DNA reads TGCGCCAGCAGCACGGGACTAGCGGCTGGTAGGAACCTAGCCAAAAACATTCAGTACTTC.

The genes are TRBV20-1 and TRBJ2-1; 11 bases fit TRBD2. CDR3 length: 15 amino acids. V was clipped by 2 bases and J by 8 bases; unmatched bases: 8. The germline CDR1 and CDR2 sequences are DFQATT and SNEGSKA (reference sequence). The CDR3 DNA reads TGCAGTGCTAGACCCCCTAGCGGGAGGCTTGATGAGCAGTTCTTC. Amino acids: CSARPPSGRLDEQFF.

The chain carries TRBV30 and TRBJ2-2; 10 positions match TRBD2. V lost 3 bases and J lost 1; bases outside the gene matches: 8. The V gene's germline CDR1 is GTSNPN and CDR2 SVGIG (reference sequence). The CDR3 spans 17 residues. DNA of the CDR3: TGTGCCTGGAGGGGGATCAGCGGGAGGGTGAACACCGGGGAGCTGTTTTTT. It encodes CAWRGISGRVNTGELFF.

V gene TRBV15 combines with J gene TRBJ2-7, with D perhaps TRBD1 or TRBD2 (6 bases each). Germline-derived CDR1 and CDR2 are LNHNV and YYDKDF (reference sequence). The CDR3 covers 17 residues. Trimming left V 3 bases short and J 0 bases short, with 18 bases between. CDR3 sequence (DNA): TGTGCCACCAGCAGGGGGGGCGGAACACTGAGCTCCTACGAGCAGTACTTC. Protein: CATSRGGGTLSSYEQYF.

This rearrangement joins TRBV10-1 to TRBJ2-3; no clear D. CDR1 is WNHNN, CDR2 SYGVQD, per germline (reference sequence). CDR3 length: 14 residues. With 0 bases removed from V and 3 bases from J, the gap between germline ends came to 7 bases. The CDR3 is CASSESRSTDTQYF. CDR3 in DNA: TGCGCCAGCAGTGAGTCTCGTAGTACAGATACGCAGTATTTT.

The CDR3 sequence: CASRQTGREQYF. The DNA of the CDR3 is TGTGCCAGCAGACAGACAGGGCGCGAGCAGTACTTC. This chain uses TRBV5-6 with TRBJ2-7; 7 nucleotides agree with TRBD1. CDR3 length: 12 residues. Germline V gene data show CDR1 as SGHDT and CDR2 as YYEEEE. V trimming: 5 bases; J trimming: 6 bases; junction bases outside the gene matches: 5. Supplemented by reference TRBV5-6 and TRBJ2-7, the full variable domain reads DAGVTQSPTHLIKTRGQQVTLRCSPKSGHDTVSWYQQALGQGPQFIFQYYEEEERQRGNFPDRFSGHQFPNYSSELNVNALLLGDSALYLCASRQTGREQYFGPGTRLTVT.

CDR3: CASRLQLGAEAFF. DNA of the CDR3: TGTGCCAGCAGATTACAGTTGGGCGCTGAAGCTTTCTTT. The genes are TRBV7-2 and TRBJ1-1; no reliable D call. Germline loops: CDR1 SGHTA, CDR2 FQGNSA. The CDR3 length is 13 residues. V was pared by 6 bases and J by 6 bases, with 14 bases between.